The clone carrying this T cell receptor beta chain was counted a few times. No antigen is known for it. The germline V gene has CDR1 MDHEN and CDR2 SYDVKM. This CDR3 is built from 15 residues. V shed 6 bases and J shed 1 base, with 13 bases lying between them. This entry is derived from a study of post-analysis software for immune sequencing data. For the study at large: Recorded disease courses covered relapsing-remitting, secondary progressive and progressive-relapsing multiple sclerosis. Some patients had no subtype annotation. The study, taken as a whole, reports: Five or six TRBV segments, TRBV5-6, TRBV5-1 and TRBV20-1 among them, were found more frequent in patients than controls. When compared against controls, multiple sclerosis patients showed significantly lower normalized Chao1 diversity. Strong same-batch co-clustering of samples appeared with F measure clustering.

cDNA libraries for TCR beta contained unique molecular identifiers. TCRdb reprocessed the PCR reads via MiXCR and lists one record per CDR3 protein. The table lists more than 350,000 distinct CDR3 sequences, roughly 38% of them singletons, with approximately 7.6% in the top ten. The gene calls are TRBV28 and TRBJ2-1, with D perhaps TRBD1 or TRBD2 (5 bases each). The sample was blood. This clonotype was obtained from a girl aged 2 to 9 with multiple sclerosis. The chain's CDR3 is CASSTGTESYNEQFF. In DNA, the CDR3 is TGTGCCAGCAGCACCGGGACCGAATCCTACAATGAGCAGTTCTTC.